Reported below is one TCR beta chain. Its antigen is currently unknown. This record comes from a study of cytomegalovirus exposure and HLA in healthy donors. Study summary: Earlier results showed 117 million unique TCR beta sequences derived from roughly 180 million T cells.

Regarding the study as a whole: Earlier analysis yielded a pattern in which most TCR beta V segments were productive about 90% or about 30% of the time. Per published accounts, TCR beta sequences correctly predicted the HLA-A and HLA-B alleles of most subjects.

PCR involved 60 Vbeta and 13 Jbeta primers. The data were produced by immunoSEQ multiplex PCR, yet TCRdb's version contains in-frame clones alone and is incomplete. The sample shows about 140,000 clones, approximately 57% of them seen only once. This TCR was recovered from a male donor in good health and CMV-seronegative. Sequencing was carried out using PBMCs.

The CDR3 protein is CAISTPGGSYEQYF. The CDR3, as DNA: TGTGCCATCAGTACTCCCGGGGGGTCCTACGAGCAGTACTTC. The chain employs TRBV10-3 and TRBJ2-7; 7 bases agree with TRBD2. This CDR3 has 14 residues. V was clipped by 5 bases and J by 1 base; unmatched bases: 5. Germline-derived CDR1 and CDR2 are ENHRY and SYGVKD.